This T cell receptor (beta chain) was recorded in a study of control samples from healthy donors and cancer patients. V lost 4 bases, J lost 1 base, and 8 bases lay in between. Germline V gene lookup returns CDR1 SGDLS and CDR2 YYNGEE. The CDR3 has 13 residues. Profiling relied on immunoSEQ multiplex PCR, and the TCRdb table lists in-frame clones only, not all of them. The sample is made up of roughly 200,000 clones, and the top ten hold more than 2% of it. The rearrangement joins TRBV9 to TRBJ1-2; weak D call: TRBD1 (5 bases). The receptor was derived from a woman aged 30 to 39 in good health. The material sequenced was blood. CDR3 residues: CASSPQGNYGYTF. In DNA form, the CDR3 reads TGTGCCAGCAGCCCCCAGGGTAACTATGGCTACACCTTC. Full variable domain (missing parts from reference TRBV9 and TRBJ1-2): DSGVTQTPKHLITATGQRVTLRCSPRSGDLSVYWYQQSLDQGLQFLIQYYNGEERAKGNILERFSAQQFPDLHSELNLSSLELGDSALYFCASSPQGNYGYTFGSGTRLTVV.